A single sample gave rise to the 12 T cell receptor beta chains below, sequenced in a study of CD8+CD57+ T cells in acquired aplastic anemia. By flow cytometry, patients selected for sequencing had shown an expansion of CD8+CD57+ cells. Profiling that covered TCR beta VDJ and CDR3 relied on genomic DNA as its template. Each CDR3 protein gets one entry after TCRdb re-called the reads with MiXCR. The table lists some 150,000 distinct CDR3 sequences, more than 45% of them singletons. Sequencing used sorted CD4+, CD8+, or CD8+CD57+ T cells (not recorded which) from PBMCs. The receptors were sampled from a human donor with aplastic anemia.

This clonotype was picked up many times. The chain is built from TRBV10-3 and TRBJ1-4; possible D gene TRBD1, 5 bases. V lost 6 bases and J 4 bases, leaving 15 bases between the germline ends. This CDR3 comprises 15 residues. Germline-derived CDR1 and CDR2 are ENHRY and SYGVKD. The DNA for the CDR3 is TGTGCCATCAGCGCCAACCGGGGGAATAATGAAAAACTGTTTTTT. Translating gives CAISANRGNNEKLFF.

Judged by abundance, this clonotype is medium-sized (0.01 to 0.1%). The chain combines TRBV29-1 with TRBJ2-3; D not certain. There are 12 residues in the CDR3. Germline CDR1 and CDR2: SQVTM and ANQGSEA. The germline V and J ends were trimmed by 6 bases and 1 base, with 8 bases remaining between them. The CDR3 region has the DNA TGCAGCGTGGCGGCGGGCACAGATACGCAGTATTTT. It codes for CSVAAGTDTQYF.

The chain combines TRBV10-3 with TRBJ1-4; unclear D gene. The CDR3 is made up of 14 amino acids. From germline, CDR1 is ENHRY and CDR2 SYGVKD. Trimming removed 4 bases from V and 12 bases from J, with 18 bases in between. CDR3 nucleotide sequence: TGTGCCATCAGTGGGTCGGGCAGCCTGGTAGAACTGTTTTTT. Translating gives CAISGSGSLVELFF.

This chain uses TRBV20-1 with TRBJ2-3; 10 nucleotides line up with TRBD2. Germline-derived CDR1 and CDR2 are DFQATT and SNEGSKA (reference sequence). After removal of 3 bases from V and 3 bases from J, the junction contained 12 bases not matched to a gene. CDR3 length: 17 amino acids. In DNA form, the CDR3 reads TGCAGTGCTAGGTTTTCTAGCGGGAGTCTTTGGACAGATACGCAGTATTTT. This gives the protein CSARFSSGSLWTDTQYF.

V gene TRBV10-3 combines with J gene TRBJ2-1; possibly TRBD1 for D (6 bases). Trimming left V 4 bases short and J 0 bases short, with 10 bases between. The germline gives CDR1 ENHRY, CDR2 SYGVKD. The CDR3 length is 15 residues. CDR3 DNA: TGTGCCATCAGTGGGACAGCTAGCTCCTACAATGAGCAGTTCTTC. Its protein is CAISGTASSYNEQFF.

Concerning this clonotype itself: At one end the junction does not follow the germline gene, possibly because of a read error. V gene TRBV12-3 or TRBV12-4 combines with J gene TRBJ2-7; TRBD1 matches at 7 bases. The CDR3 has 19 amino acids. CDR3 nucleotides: TGTGCCAGCAGTATAAGAAAGGGACAGCCCATTAGCGTTCCCTACGAGCGGTACTTC. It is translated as CASSIRKGQPISVPYERYF.

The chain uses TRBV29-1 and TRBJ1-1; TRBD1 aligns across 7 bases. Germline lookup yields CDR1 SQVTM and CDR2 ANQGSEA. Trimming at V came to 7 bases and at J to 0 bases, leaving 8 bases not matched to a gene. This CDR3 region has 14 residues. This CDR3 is CSGRDRRMNTEAFF. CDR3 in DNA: TGCAGCGGGAGGGACAGAAGAATGAACACTGAAGCTTTCTTT.

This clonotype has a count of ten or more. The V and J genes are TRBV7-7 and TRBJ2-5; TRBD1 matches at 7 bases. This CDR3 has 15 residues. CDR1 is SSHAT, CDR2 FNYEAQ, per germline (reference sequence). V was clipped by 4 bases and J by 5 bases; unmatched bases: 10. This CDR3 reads CASSSGRVGGETQYF. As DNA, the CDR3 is TGTGCCAGCAGCTCGGGCAGGGTAGGGGGCGAGACCCAGTACTTC.

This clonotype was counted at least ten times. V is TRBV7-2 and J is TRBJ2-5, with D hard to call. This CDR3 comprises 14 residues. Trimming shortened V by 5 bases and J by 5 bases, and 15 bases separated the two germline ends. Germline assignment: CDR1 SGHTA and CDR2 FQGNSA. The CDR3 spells CASSPPGRWETQYF. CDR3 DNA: TGTGCCAGCAGCCCTCCGGGTCGGTGGGAGACCCAGTACTTC.

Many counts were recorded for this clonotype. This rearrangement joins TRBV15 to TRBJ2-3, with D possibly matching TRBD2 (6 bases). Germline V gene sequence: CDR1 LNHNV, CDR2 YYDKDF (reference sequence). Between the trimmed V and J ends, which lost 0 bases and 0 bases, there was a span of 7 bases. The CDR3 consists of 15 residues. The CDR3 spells CATSRDRGSTDTQYF. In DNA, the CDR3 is TGTGCCACCAGCAGAGATCGGGGGAGCACAGATACGCAGTATTTT.

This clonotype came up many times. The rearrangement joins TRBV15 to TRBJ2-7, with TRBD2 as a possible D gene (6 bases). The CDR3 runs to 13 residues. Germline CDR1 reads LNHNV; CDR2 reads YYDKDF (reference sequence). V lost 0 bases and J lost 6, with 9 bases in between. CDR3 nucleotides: TGTGCCACCAGCAGAGATCTGGAGGGCGAGCAGTACTTC. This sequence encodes CATSRDLEGEQYF. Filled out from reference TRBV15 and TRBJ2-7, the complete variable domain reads DAMVIQNPRYQVTQFGKPVTLSCSQTLNHNVMYWYQQKSSQAPKLLFHYYDKDFNNEADTPDNFQSRRPNTSFCFLDIRSPGLGDTAMYLCATSRDLEGEQYFGPGTRLTVT.

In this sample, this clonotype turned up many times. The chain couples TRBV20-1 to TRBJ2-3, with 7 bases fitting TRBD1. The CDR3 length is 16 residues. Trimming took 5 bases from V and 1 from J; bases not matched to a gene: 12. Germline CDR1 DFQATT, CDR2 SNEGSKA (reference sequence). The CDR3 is CSAERRQGGGTDTQYF. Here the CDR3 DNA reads TGCAGTGCTGAACGCCGACAGGGTGGAGGCACAGATACGCAGTATTTT.